This T cell receptor beta chain was sequenced during a study of OX40 agonist ivuxolimab in advanced cancers. The wider study: Patients received ivuxolimab, an intravenous treatment, every 2 weeks at 0.01 to 10 mg/kg. Patients undergoing dose escalation presented with hepatocellular carcinoma, melanoma, renal cell or head and neck cancer.

Sequencing used immunoSEQ multiplex PCR; TCRdb keeps in-frame clones, though not all of them. The top ten clones hold about a quarter of a sample with 20,000 to 25,000 clones, approximately 80% of them seen once. The study's findings and limits: No antigen was identified for the clonally expanded peripheral T cells.

The table lists this clone with a count of one. Its target is unknown. Sequencing used CD4+ or CD8+ T cells sorted from blood, obtained in a trial of the OX40 agonist ivuxolimab. The sequence was collected from an adult with an advanced solid tumor such as melanoma, head and neck, liver or kidney cancer.

The CDR3 nucleotides are TGTGCCAGCAGTTCTCTCCTAGCGGGAGTAAGCACAGATACGCAGTATTTT. This translates into CASSSLLAGVSTDTQYF. This chain connects TRBV27 to TRBJ2-3, with 10 bases identical to TRBD2. Losses at the gene ends were 4 bases for V and 0 bases for J; bases not matched to a gene: 7. Germline CDR1 and CDR2: MNHEY and SMNVEV (reference sequence). The length of the CDR3 is 17 residues.